Reported below is one T cell receptor beta chain. Its antigen is not identified. The CDR3 consists of 15 residues. Trimming cost V 3 bases and J 3 bases, with 14 bases left between them. Germline lookup yields CDR1 ENHRY and CDR2 SYGVKD. These data belong to a study of cytomegalovirus exposure and HLA in healthy donors. TCRdb's table, derived via immunoSEQ multiplex PCR, lists solely in-frame clones and lacks some. Here the sample spans tens of thousands of clones, around 96% being singletons. Overall study findings and caveats: The study flagged about 150 TCR beta chains as cytomegalovirus-associated. According to a subsequent analysis, TCR clusters from the first cohort were inclined to appear together in the roughly 120 validation repertoires. It was reported that the classifier diagnosed cytomegalovirus status with high specificity and sensitivity in both the original and validation cohorts.

This chain links TRBV10-3 with TRBJ1-2; no clear D. The TCR originated in a young man in good health and CMV-seropositive. Sequencing was performed on PBMCs. CDR3 coding DNA: TGTGCCATCAGTGACCAAAAGCCCCCCGACTATGGCTACACCTTC. Residues: CAISDQKPPDYGYTF.